The clone carrying this T cell receptor (beta chain) was observed many times. Its antigen is undetermined. These data are taken from a study of early T cells in non-severe SARS-CoV-2 infection. For the study at large: The input, bulk RNA from unsorted whole blood, was sequenced, and chains were unpaired.

There are 14 residues in the CDR3. V was clipped by 1 base and J by 6 bases, with 11 bases between them. Germline V lookup: CDR1 MNHNS, CDR2 SASEGT. Unique molecular identifier tags were affixed to discrete cDNA molecules. MiXCR was run by TCRdb on the 5' RACE reads, yielding one entry per CDR3 protein. The sample holds tens of thousands of distinct CDR3 sequences, about 5.6% seen once. Broader study findings: Anti-spike CD8 responses were favored in VDJdb matching, and private and CD4 specificities were missed.

The chain recombines TRBV6-1 with TRBJ2-3, with D uncertain. The receptor's source is an adult who was a healthcare worker with PCR-confirmed SARS-CoV-2 infection or an uninfected control (not recorded which). The sample consisted of whole blood. The CDR3 coding sequence is TGTGCCAGCAGTGAAGTGCTCTCCCCGGATACGCAGTATTTT. It encodes CASSEVLSPDTQYF.